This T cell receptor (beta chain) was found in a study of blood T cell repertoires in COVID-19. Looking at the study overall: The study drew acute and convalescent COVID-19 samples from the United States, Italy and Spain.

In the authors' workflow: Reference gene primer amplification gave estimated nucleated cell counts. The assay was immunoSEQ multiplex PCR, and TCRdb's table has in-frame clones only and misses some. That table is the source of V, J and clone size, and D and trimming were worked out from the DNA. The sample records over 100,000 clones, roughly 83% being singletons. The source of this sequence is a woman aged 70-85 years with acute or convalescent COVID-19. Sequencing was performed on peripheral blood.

The CDR3: CASTRTGELFF. The CDR3 region has the DNA TGTGCCAGCACCCGGACCGGGGAGCTGTTTTTT. The J gene is TRBJ2-2, the V gene TRBV9, with D hard to call. The CDR3 is 11 amino acids. Trimming took off 6 bases at V and 5 bases at J, with 5 bases between the two ends. Germline-derived CDR1 and CDR2 are SGDLS and YYNGEE.